The present TCR beta chain was sequenced within a study of T cell repertoires in cytomegalovirus infection. In this sample, this clonotype turned up once. Its antigen is unknown. MiXCR was run by TCRdb on the reads, yielding one entry per CDR3 protein. Among some 940,000 distinct CDR3 sequences listed, around a third were seen once. Trimming stripped 10 bases from V and 6 bases from J, with 12 bases between. The CDR3 covers 12 residues. From germline, CDR1 is MNHNY and CDR2 SVGAGI (reference sequence). This receptor was identified in a human donor in good health (CMV status not recorded). Some clones in this sample may be carry-over from other donors' samples. Specimen: cultured CD8+ T cells from PBMCs, collected from culture after CMV antigen stimulation. The V and J genes are TRBV6-6 and TRBJ1-4, with D perhaps matching TRBD1 (5 bases). The CDR3 DNA follows: TGTGCCACCCATGGGGGGGATGAAAAACTGTTTTTT. This encodes CATHGGDEKLFF.